These 13 T cell receptor beta chains were all obtained from the same sample, sequenced in a study of response to subunit inactivated influenza vaccine. TCRdb re-called the RT-PCR reads with MiXCR, one entry per CDR3 protein. The data show roughly 500,000 distinct CDR3 sequences, with under 25% seen just once and approximately 3% held by the top ten. Another study also made use of these data, one on T cells expressing NK-cell markers. From that study: TCR beta cDNA was generated via 5'RACE template switching incorporating UMIs.

The sequences come from CD4+ T cells sorted from PBMCs, collected about 12 days after vaccination. The receptor source for this set is a man in his forties or fifties who received an inactivated influenza vaccine.

The chain couples TRBV6-5 to TRBJ2-1; 7 positions agree with TRBD2. CDR1 is MNHEY and CDR2 is SVGAGI in the germline V gene. The CDR3 consists of 16 residues. V dropped 0 bases and J dropped 2; count of bases not matched to a gene: 4. In nucleotides, the CDR3 is TGTGCCAGCAGTTACTCGGGCGGGAGTACCTACAATGAGCAGTTCTTC. This codes for CASSYSGGSTYNEQFF.

The chain combines TRBV28 with TRBJ2-3; no clear D gene. The CDR3 runs 14 residues. Trimming left V 6 bases short and J 0 bases short, with 10 bases between. Germline assignment: CDR1 MDHEN and CDR2 SYDVKM. Written as DNA, the CDR3 is TGTGCCAGCAGACAGCCTACTAGCACAGATACGCAGTATTTT. Translating it yields CASRQPTSTDTQYF.

This clonotype showed up many times. The V and J genes are TRBV29-1 and TRBJ2-7; 10 bases are shared with TRBD1. Germline CDR1 is SQVTM and CDR2 is ANQGSEA. V shed 5 bases and J 5 bases; nucleotides not matched to a gene: 12. The CDR3 has 15 amino acids. CDR3 in amino acids: CSVTTRDRGIHEQYF. The CDR3 coding sequence is TGCAGCGTTACGACTCGGGACAGGGGCATCCACGAGCAGTACTTC.

This chain uses TRBV3-1 with TRBJ1-6; no clear D gene. The CDR3 covers 14 residues. The germline V gene has CDR1 LGHDT and CDR2 YNNKEL (reference sequence). With 1 base removed from V and 7 bases from J, the gap between germline ends came to 8 bases. CDR3 nucleotide sequence: TGTGCCAGCAGCCAAGTGGCCCGCAATTCACCCCTCCACTTT. The encoded protein is CASSQVARNSPLHF.

In the case of this clonotype: A read error may account for a junction end that differs from germline. The J gene is TRBJ1-3, the V gene TRBV18; unclear D gene. Germline lookup yields CDR1 KGHSH and CDR2 LQKENI. The CDR3 contains 15 residues. The DNA for the CDR3 is TGTGCCAGCTCACCAGCAGAAAGTTCTGGGAACACCATATATTTT. Encoded protein: CASSPAESSGNTIYF.

This clonotype was counted a few times. The rearrangement uses TRBV7-9 and TRBJ1-1; no clear D gene. CDR1 SEHNR and CDR2 FQNEAQ come from the germline V gene (reference sequence). V lost 1 base and J lost 4, with 7 bases in between. This CDR3 contains 13 residues. The CDR3 loop is CASSLGLATEAFF. For the CDR3, the DNA is TGTGCCAGCAGCTTAGGATTGGCCACTGAAGCTTTCTTT.

The genes are TRBV28 and TRBJ2-7; the D gene is possibly TRBD1 (5 bases). Germline V gene lookup returns CDR1 MDHEN and CDR2 SYDVKM. The CDR3 runs 12 residues. V lost 3 bases and J lost 5, with 8 bases in between. The CDR3 coding sequence is TGTGCCAGCAGTTTCAGGGTCCACGAGCAGTACTTC. It codes for CASSFRVHEQYF.

The J gene is TRBJ2-3, the V gene TRBV15; D is ambiguous. Germline CDR1 is LNHNV and CDR2 is YYDKDF (reference sequence). V shed 3 bases and J shed 6 bases, with 10 bases lying between them. This CDR3 has 13 amino acids. The CDR3 here is CATSSRLPDTQYF. The CDR3 DNA reads as TGTGCCACCAGCAGTCGACTTCCGGATACGCAGTATTTT.

This chain links TRBV4-2 with TRBJ2-6; TRBD2 is a possible D gene (6 bases). V was clipped by 0 bases and J by 2 bases, with 11 bases between them. Germline values: CDR1 LGHNA, CDR2 YNFKEQ. The CDR3 covers 17 residues. This CDR3 is CASSQDLGTAGANVLTF. The CDR3 DNA reads TGTGCCAGCAGCCAAGATCTCGGGACTGCTGGGGCCAACGTCCTGACTTTC.

This clonotype was picked up a small number of times. This chain joins TRBV12-3 or TRBV12-4 and TRBJ2-2, with TRBD1 matching 7 bases. This CDR3 is built from 17 residues. Trimming cost V 2 bases and J 2 bases; bases outside gene matches: 8. The CDR3 protein is CASSLSSQGVNTGELFF. CDR3 DNA sequence: TGTGCCAGCAGTTTATCGTCGCAGGGGGTCAACACCGGGGAGCTGTTTTTT.

The chain uses TRBV27 and TRBJ2-1, with 9 bases matching TRBD1. Per germline, CDR1 MNHEY and CDR2 SMNVEV (reference sequence). CDR3 length equals 16 residues. The V segment lost 4 bases and the J segment 9 bases; nucleotides outside the gene matches: 13. CDR3 loop: CASSSRRDRAGTEQFF. Here the CDR3 DNA reads TGTGCCAGCAGTTCTCGCCGGGACAGGGCGGGCACTGAGCAGTTCTTC.

This rearrangement joins TRBV7-9 to TRBJ2-7, with 7 bases identical to TRBD2. This CDR3 contains 12 residues. Germline values: CDR1 SEHNR, CDR2 FQNEAQ (reference sequence). V dropped 2 bases and J dropped 7; count of bases not matched to a gene: 2. CDR3 nucleotides: TGTGCCAGCAGCTTAATACTAGCGGAGCAGTACTTC. Its protein product is CASSLILAEQYF. Drawing the rest from reference TRBV7-9 and TRBJ2-7, the complete variable domain is DTGVSQNPRHKITKRGQNVTFRCDPISEHNRLYWYRQTLGQGPEFLTYFQNEAQLEKSRLLSDRFSAERPKGSFSTLEIQRTEQGDSAMYLCASSLILAEQYFGPGTRLTVT.

This clonotype was detected only a few times. The V call is TRBV7-2, the J call TRBJ2-3; D remains ambiguous. V dropped 3 bases and J dropped 2 bases, with 6 bases sitting between them. The V gene's germline CDR1 is SGHTA and CDR2 FQGNSA. There are 13 residues in the CDR3. CDR3 amino acids: CASSFTNTDTQYF. CDR3 DNA: TGTGCCAGCAGCTTCACCAACACAGATACGCAGTATTTT.